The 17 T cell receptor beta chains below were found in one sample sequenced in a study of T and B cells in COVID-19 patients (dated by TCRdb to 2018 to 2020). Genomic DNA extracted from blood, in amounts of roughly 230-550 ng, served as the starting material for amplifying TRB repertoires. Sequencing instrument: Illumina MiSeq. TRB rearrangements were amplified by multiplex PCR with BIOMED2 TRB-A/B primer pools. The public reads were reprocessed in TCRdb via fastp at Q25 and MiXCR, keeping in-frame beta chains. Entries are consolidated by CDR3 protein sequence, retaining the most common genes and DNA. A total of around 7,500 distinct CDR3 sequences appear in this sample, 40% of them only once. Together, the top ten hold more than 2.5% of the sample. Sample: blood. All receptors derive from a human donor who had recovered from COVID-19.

In DNA form, the CDR3 reads TGTGCCAGCAGCCAGACAGAAGAGACCCAGTACTTC. Amino acids: CASSQTEETQYF. J is TRBJ2-5 and V is TRBV11-3; D might be TRBD1 (5 bases). V was trimmed by 5 bases and J by 3 bases, leaving 7 bases between them. Germline CDR1 is SGHNT and CDR2 is YENEEA. The CDR3 contains 12 residues.

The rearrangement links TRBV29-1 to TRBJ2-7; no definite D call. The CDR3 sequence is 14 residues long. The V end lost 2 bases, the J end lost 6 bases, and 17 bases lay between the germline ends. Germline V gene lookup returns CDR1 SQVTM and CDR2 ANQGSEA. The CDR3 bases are TGCAGCGTTGAAACAGACCTCGTCCCCTCCGAGCAGTACGTC. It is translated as CSVETDLVPSEQYV.

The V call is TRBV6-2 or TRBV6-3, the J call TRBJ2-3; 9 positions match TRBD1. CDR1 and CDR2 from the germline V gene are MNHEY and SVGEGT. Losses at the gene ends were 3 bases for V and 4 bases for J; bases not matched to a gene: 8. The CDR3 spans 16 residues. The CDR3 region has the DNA TGTGCCAGCAGTTATGTACCGGGACAGGGTGCAGATACGCAGTATTTT. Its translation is CASSYVPGQGADTQYF.

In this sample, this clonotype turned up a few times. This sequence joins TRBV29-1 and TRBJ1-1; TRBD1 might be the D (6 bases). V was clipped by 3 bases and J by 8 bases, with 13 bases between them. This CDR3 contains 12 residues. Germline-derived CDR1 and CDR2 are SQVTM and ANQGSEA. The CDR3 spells CSVDPQGLEAFF. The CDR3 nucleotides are TGCAGCGTTGACCCTCAGGGGTTGGAAGCTTTCTTT.

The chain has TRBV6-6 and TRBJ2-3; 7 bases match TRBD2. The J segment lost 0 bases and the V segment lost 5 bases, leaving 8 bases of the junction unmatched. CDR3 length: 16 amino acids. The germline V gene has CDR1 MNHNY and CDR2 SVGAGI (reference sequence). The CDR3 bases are TGTGCCAGCAGTCCCCTGCAGCGGGGCAGCACAGATACGCAGTATTTT. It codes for CASSPLQRGSTDTQYF.

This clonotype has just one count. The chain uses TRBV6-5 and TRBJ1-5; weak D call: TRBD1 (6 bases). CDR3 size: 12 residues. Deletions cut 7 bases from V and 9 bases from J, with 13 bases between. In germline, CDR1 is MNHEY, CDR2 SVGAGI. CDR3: CASKGEGGPQHF. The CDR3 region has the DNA TGTGCCAGCAAGGGGGAAGGGGGGCCCCAGCATTTT.

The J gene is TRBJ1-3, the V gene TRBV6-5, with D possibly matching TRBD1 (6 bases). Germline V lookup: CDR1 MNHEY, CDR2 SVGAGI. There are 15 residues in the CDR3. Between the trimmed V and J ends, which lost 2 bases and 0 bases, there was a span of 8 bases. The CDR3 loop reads CASSYKGGSGNTIYF. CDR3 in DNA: TGTGCCAGCAGTTACAAGGGGGGCTCTGGAAACACCATATATTTT.

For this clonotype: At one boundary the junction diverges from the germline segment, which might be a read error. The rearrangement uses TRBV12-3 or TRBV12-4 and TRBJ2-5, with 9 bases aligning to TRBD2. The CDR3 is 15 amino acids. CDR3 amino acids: CASSVAGAGGETQYF. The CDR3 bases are TGTGCCAGCAGTGTAGCGGGGGCCGGAGGCGAGACCCAGTACTTC.

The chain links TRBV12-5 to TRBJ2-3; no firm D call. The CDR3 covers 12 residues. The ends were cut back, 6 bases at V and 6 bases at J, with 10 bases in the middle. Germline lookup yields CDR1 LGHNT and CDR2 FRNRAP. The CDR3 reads CASGVSLDTQYF. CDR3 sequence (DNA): TGTGCTAGTGGCGTGAGTTTGGATACGCAGTATTTT.

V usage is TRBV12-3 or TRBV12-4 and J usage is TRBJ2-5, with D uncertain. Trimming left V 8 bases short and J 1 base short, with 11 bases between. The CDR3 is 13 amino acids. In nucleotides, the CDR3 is TGTGCCAGCGCCAGGAAGGGCCAAGAGACCCAGTACTTC. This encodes CASARKGQETQYF.

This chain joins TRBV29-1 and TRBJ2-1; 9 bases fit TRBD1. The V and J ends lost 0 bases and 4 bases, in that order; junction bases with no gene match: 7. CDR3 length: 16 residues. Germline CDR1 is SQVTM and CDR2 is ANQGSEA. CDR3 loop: CSVEDPRDRAYNEQFF. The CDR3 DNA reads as TGCAGCGTTGAAGACCCGCGGGACAGGGCGTACAATGAGCAGTTCTTC.

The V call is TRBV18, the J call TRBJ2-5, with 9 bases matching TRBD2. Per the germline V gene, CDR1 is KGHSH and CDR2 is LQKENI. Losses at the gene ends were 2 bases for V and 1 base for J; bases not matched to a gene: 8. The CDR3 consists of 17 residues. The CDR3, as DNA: TGTGCCAGCTCACCAAAGGCGACTAGCGGTGCCCAAGAGACCCAGTACTTC. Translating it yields CASSPKATSGAQETQYF. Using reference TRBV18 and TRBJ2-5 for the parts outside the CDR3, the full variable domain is NAGVMQNPRHLVRRRGQEARLRCSPMKGHSHVYWYRQLPEEGLKFMVYLQKENIIDESGMPKERFSAEFPKEGPSILRIQQVVRGDSAAYFCASSPKATSGAQETQYFGPGTRLLVL.

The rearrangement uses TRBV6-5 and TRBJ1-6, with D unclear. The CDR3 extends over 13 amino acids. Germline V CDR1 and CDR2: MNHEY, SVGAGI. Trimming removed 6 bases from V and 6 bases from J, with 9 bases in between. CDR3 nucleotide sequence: TGTGCCAGCAGGATCAAAATTAATTCACCCCTCCACTTT. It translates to CASRIKINSPLHF.

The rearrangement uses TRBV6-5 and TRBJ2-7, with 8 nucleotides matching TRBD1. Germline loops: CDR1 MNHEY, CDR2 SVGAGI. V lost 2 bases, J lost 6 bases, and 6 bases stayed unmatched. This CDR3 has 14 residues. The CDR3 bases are TGTGCCAGCAGTTACACCCGACAGGGGAGCGAGCAGTACGTC. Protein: CASSYTRQGSEQYV.

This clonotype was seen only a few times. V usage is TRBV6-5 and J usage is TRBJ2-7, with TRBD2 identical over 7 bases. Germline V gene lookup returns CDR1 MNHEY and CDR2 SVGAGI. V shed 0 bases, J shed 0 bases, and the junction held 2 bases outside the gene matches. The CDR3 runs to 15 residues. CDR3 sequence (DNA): TGTGCCAGCAGTTACTCACGGGGGGACTCCTACGAGCAGTACGTC. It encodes CASSYSRGDSYEQYV.

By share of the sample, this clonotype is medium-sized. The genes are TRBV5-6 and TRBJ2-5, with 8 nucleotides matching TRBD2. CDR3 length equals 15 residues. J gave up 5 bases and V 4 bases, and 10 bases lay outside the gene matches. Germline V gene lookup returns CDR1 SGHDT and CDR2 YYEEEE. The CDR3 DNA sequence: TGTGCCAGCAGCCGTCCGGGAGGGGGGAGGGAGACCCAGTACTTC. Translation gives CASSRPGGGRETQYF.

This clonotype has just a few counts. The CDR3 sequence is CASSLPGGEQYF. Here the CDR3 DNA reads TGTGCCAGCAGCTTGCCCGGGGGCGAGCAGTACTTC. The V and J genes are TRBV5-6 and TRBJ2-7; tentatively, D is TRBD2 (6 bases). Trimming stripped 1 base from V and 6 bases from J, with 8 bases between. From germline, CDR1 is SGHDT and CDR2 YYEEEE. CDR3 length: 12 amino acids. Complete variable domain (other parts from reference TRBV5-6 and TRBJ2-7): DAGVTQSPTHLIKTRGQQVTLRCSPKSGHDTVSWYQQALGQGPQFIFQYYEEEERQRGNFPDRFSGHQFPNYSSELNVNALLLGDSALYLCASSLPGGEQYFGPGTRLTVT.